These T cell receptor beta chains were read from a single sample in a study of blood T cell repertoires in COVID-19. Some clones are missing from TCRdb's copy, which holds only in-frame ones; the method was immunoSEQ multiplex PCR. Among 100,000 to 150,000 clones listed, about four fifths were seen once. Sequencing was performed on peripheral blood. These receptors came from an elderly man with active or convalescent COVID-19. Both conserved end residues are part of each CDR3. Clone size is given for some rows only: seen once, a few or many times, or a class if the clone is expanded.

TRBV25-1	15	-	TRBJ2-3	CASSGDRGDTDTQYF
TRBV9	19	once	TRBJ2-3	CASSPGTSGGAGSTDTQYF
TRBV6-2/TRBV6-3	13	-	TRBJ2-5	CASSYTSQETQYF
TRBV5-4	15	-	TRBJ2-7	CASSLELGGAYEQYF
TRBV2	16	-	TRBJ2-3	CASSSRTSGGTDTQYF
TRBV5-1	15	-	TRBJ1-3	CASSLSTGSGNTIYF
TRBV7-2	12	-	TRBJ2-5	CASSASTETQYF
TRBV10-3	15	once	TRBJ1-5	CAISESLQGNQPQHF
TRBV3-1/TRBV3-2	16	-	TRBJ2-2	CASSQGDRGYSGELFF
TRBV19	15	-	TRBJ2-5	CASNPGTGGWETQYF
TRBV27	14	-	TRBJ1-3	CASSSRISGNTIYF
TRBV12-3/TRBV12-4	13	-	TRBJ2-4	CASSGTSDNIQYF
TRBV3-1/TRBV3-2	15	-	TRBJ1-2	CASSQVRGANYGYTF
TRBV20-1	11	-	TRBJ1-2	CSVGQGYGYTF
TRBV2	15	few	TRBJ2-5	CASSRTQGGRETQYF
TRBV4-2	15	-	TRBJ2-2	CASSRGTGEGGELFF
TRBV5-6	15	-	TRBJ2-3	CASSLGYRDEDTQYF
TRBV29-1	12	once	TRBJ2-3	CSVESTQDTQYF
TRBV18	13	-	TRBJ1-5	CASSPDNNQPQHF
TRBV9	14	-	TRBJ2-3	CASSVEQVGDTQYF
TRBV11-1	16	-	TRBJ2-4	CASSQNTGLSKNIQYF
TRBV7-2	14	-	TRBJ1-5	CASSLGGYNQPQHF
TRBV19	14	-	TRBJ1-5	CASRPGTGNQPQHF